These 14 T cell receptor beta chains came from one sample sequenced in a study of cytomegalovirus exposure and HLA in healthy donors. Primers included in the PCR were 60 Vbeta and 13 Jbeta primers. Here immunoSEQ multiplex PCR was the method, and the copy in TCRdb shows in-frame clones only, minus some. The sample contains 200,000 or so clones, 82% of which appear only once. Sequenced input: PBMCs. All receptors derive from a boy younger than 10 in good health and CMV-seronegative.

The gene calls are TRBV19 and TRBJ2-1; TRBD1 agrees at 10 bases. Trimming cost V 7 bases and J 7 bases; bases outside gene matches: 25. The CDR3 spans 20 residues. Germline V gene lookup returns CDR1 LNHDA and CDR2 SQIVND (reference sequence). Here the CDR3 DNA reads TGTGCCAGTATGATGCCGGGACAGGGGTCGTTATCAGGCGGGGGAAATGAGCAGTTCTTC. Encoded protein: CASMMPGQGSLSGGGNEQFF.

This clone is a singleton in its sample. The chain joins TRBV10-3 to TRBJ1-2, with unresolved D. Germline-derived CDR1 and CDR2 are ENHRY and SYGVKD. Between the trimmed V and J ends, which lost 3 bases and 0 bases, there was a span of 11 bases. The CDR3 totals 15 residues. The CDR3 loop reads CAISDLFPANYGYTF. The CDR3 nucleotides are TGTGCCATCAGTGACTTATTTCCAGCTAACTATGGCTACACCTTC.

The V and J genes are TRBV6-5 and TRBJ2-5, with D tentatively TRBD1 (6 bases). The J call may not be correct, given that the DNA end is closer to TRBJ2-7. CDR3 size: 13 residues. Germline CDR1 and CDR2: MNHEY and SVGAGI. The CDR3 DNA is TGTGCCAGCAGTTACGCCAGGGGCTACGAGCAGTACTTC. Its protein product is CASSYARGYEQYF.

The chain carries TRBV7-9 and TRBJ1-1, with D hard to call. CDR1 and CDR2 from the germline V gene are SEHNR and FQNEAQ (reference sequence). The CDR3 runs 16 residues. With 3 bases removed from V and 4 bases from J, the gap between germline ends came to 18 bases. The CDR3: CASSLGGTHDSTEAFF. The CDR3 DNA sequence: TGTGCCAGCAGCTTGGGAGGTACTCACGATTCCACTGAAGCTTTCTTT.

This clone was picked up one time. V is TRBV4-2 and J is TRBJ1-2; 8 bases are shared with TRBD1. CDR1 and CDR2 from the germline V gene are LGHNA and YNFKEQ. This CDR3 has 13 residues. The V gene end was trimmed by 6 bases and the J gene end by 8 bases; junction bases not matched to a gene: 8. The CDR3 loop is CASRPDRGWGYTF. The CDR3 DNA is TGTGCCAGCAGACCCGACAGGGGCTGGGGCTACACCTTC.

The chain has TRBV6-1 and TRBJ1-5; TRBD1 matches 7 bases. The CDR3 totals 17 residues. V lost 2 bases, J lost 0 bases, and 7 bases stayed unmatched. Germline loops: CDR1 MNHNS, CDR2 SASEGT. CDR3 protein: CASSEMTGLYSNQPQHF. CDR3 DNA: TGTGCCAGCAGTGAAATGACAGGGTTATATAGCAATCAGCCCCAGCATTTT.

This chain connects TRBV15 to TRBJ1-3, with 8 bases lining up with TRBD1. V dropped 1 base and J dropped 4; count of bases not matched to a gene: 3. The CDR3 extends over 15 amino acids. In germline, CDR1 is LNHNV, CDR2 YYDKDF (reference sequence). The CDR3 bases are TGTGCCACCAGCAGAGCAGGGGGCAGGGGAAACACCATATATTTT. Encoded protein: CATSRAGGRGNTIYF.

This clone was observed a single time. CDR3 protein: CASSYSSMSASYEQYF. The DNA for the CDR3 is TGTGCCAGCAGTTACTCGAGTATGTCAGCGAGCTACGAGCAGTACTTC. V and J are TRBV6-5 and TRBJ2-7; D remains unclear. This CDR3 has 16 residues. Trimming stripped 0 bases from V and 3 bases from J, with 15 bases between. Germline V gives CDR1 MNHEY, CDR2 SVGAGI.

The chain joins TRBV6-5 to TRBJ1-1; D may be TRBD1 (6 bases). V lost 2 bases to trimming and J lost 2 bases, with 12 bases between them. This CDR3 comprises 15 residues. CDR1 MNHEY and CDR2 SVGAGI come from the germline V gene. The CDR3 is CASSYLIQGNTEAFF. Written as DNA, the CDR3 is TGTGCCAGCAGTTACCTAATACAGGGCAACACTGAAGCTTTCTTT.

This clone was counted once. This sequence joins TRBV5-1 and TRBJ2-3; possible D gene TRBD2, 5 bases. Trimming removed 0 bases at V and 5 bases at J, with 10 bases between. The germline gives CDR1 SGHRS, CDR2 YFSETQ. This CDR3 is built from 14 residues. For the CDR3, the DNA is TGCGCCAGCAGCTTGGCGCGGGCAATAGATACGCAGTATTTT. Translating it yields CASSLARAIDTQYF.

This chain links TRBV30 with TRBJ2-1; 16 nucleotides match TRBD2. Germline V gene data show CDR1 as GTSNPN and CDR2 as SVGIG (reference sequence). This CDR3 contains 14 residues. The ends lost 5 bases at V and 8 bases at J; junction bases unmatched: 3. The CDR3 spells CAWGTSGGAYEQFF. The CDR3, as DNA: TGTGCCTGGGGGACTAGCGGGGGGGCCTATGAGCAGTTCTTC.

Only a few counts were recorded for this clone. The V and J genes are TRBV13 and TRBJ2-6, with TRBD1 matching 7 bases. V gave up 7 bases and J gave up 2 bases; unmatched junction bases: 2. CDR1 and CDR2 (germline): PRHDT, FYEKMQ (reference sequence). This CDR3 comprises 14 residues. CDR3 DNA sequence: TGTGCCAGCACAGGACAGGCTGGGGCCAACGTCCTGACTTTC. This codes for CASTGQAGANVLTF.

V usage is TRBV9 and J usage is TRBJ2-4, with D tentatively TRBD2 (6 bases). V was shortened by 3 bases and J by 5 bases, with 6 bases between the two germline ends. The V gene's germline CDR1 is SGDLS and CDR2 YYNGEE. CDR3 size: 12 residues. CDR3 coding DNA: TGTGCCAGCAGCGCGGGGGAAAACATTCAGTACTTC. This translates into CASSAGENIQYF.

V is TRBV6-5 and J is TRBJ2-1, with 10 bases matching TRBD1. The CDR3 covers 13 residues. J gave up 8 bases and V 10 bases, and 8 bases lay outside the gene matches. CDR1 is MNHEY and CDR2 is SVGAGI in the germline V gene. CDR3 bases: TGTGCCAACGACAGGGGGCGTAGGGATGAGCAGTTCTTC. Translation gives CANDRGRRDEQFF.